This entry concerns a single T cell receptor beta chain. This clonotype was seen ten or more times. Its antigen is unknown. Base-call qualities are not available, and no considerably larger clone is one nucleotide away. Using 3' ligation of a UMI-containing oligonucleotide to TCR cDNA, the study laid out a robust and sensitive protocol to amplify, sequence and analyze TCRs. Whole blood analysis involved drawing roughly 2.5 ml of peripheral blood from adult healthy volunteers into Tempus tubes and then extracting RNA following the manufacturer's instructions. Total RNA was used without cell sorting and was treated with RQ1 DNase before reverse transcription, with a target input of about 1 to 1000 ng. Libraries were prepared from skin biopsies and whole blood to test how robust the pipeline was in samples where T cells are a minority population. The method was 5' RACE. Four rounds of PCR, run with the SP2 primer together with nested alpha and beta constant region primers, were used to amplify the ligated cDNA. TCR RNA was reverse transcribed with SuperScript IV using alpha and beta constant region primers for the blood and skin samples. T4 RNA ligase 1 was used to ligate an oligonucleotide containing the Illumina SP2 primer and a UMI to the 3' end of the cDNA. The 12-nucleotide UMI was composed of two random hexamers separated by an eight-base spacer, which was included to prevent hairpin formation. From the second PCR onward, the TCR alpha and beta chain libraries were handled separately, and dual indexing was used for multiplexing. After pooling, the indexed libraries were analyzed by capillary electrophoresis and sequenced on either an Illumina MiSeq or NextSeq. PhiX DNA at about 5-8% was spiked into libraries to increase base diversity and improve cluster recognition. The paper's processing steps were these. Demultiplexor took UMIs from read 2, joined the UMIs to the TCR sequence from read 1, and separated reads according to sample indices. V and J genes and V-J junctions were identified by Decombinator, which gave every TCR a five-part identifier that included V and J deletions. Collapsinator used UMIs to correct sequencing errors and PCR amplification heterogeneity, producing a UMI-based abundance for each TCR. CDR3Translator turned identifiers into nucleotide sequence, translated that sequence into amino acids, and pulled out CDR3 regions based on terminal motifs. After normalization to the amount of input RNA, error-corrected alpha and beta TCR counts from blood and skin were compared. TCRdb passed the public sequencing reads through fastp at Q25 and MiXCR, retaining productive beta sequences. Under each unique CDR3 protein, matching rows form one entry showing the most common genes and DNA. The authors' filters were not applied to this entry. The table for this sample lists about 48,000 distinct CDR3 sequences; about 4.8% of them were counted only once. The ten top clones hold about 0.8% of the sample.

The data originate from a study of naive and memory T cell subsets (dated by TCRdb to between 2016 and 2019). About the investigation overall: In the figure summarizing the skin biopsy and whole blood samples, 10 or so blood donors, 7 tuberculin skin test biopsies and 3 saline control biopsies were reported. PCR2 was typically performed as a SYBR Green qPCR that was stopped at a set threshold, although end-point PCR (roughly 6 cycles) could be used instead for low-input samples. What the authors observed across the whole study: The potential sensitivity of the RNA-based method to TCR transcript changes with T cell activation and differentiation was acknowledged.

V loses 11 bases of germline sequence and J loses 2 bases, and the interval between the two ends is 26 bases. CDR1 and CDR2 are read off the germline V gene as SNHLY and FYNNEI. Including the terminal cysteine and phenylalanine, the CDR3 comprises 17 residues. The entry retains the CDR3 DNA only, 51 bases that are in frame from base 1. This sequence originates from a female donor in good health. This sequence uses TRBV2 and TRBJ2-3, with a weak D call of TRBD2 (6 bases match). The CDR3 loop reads CALGTDSGGAPTDTQYF. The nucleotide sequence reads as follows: TGTGCCCTCGGGACTGACTCCGGAGGGGCTCCCACAGATACGCAGTATTTT.